The 10 T cell receptor beta chains in this list originate from one sample, sequenced in a study of neurological immune-mediated disorders. TCRdb processed the 5' RACE reads anew with MiXCR; each CDR3 protein has one entry. The sample comprises tens of thousands of distinct CDR3 sequences, 9.5% to 12% of which are singletons, and 1.5% to 2% rests with the top ten. The sample taken for sequencing was PBMCs. The source of these receptors is a man in his 60s in good health.

In this sample, this clonotype turned up many times. The chain employs TRBV7-2 and TRBJ1-1; D uncertain. The ends were cut back, 3 bases at V and 1 base at J, with 9 bases in the middle. Looked up from germline, CDR1 is SGHTA and CDR2 is FQGNSA. The length of the CDR3 is 14 residues. CDR3 sequence reads: CASSFRSANTEAFF. In DNA form, the CDR3 reads TGTGCCAGCAGCTTTCGATCGGCGAACACTGAAGCTTTCTTT.

In its sample, this clonotype was seen many times. The chain is built from TRBV29-1 and TRBJ2-1; no definite D call. Per the germline V gene, CDR1 is SQVTM and CDR2 is ANQGSEA. CDR3 size: 10 residues. V was cut by 4 bases and J by 4 bases, with 2 bases left in between. In DNA, the CDR3 is TGCAGCGTTGTATACAATGAGCAGTTCTTC. As protein: CSVVYNEQFF.

This clonotype was observed a few times. The chain uses TRBV19 and TRBJ2-6; D is possibly TRBD2 (5 bases). Per germline, CDR1 LNHDA and CDR2 SQIVND (reference sequence). This CDR3 comprises 16 residues. V lost 3 bases and J lost 2, with 11 bases in between. CDR3 in DNA: TGTGCCAGTAGTATGGCAGCCGGGACTGGGGCCAACGTCCTGACTTTC. Translation gives CASSMAAGTGANVLTF.

This clonotype was counted ten times or more. The chain couples TRBV20-1 to TRBJ1-1; 7 nucleotides line up with TRBD1. This CDR3 region has 15 residues. After removal of 3 bases from V and 1 base from J, the junction contained 8 bases not matched to a gene. Germline CDR1 DFQATT, CDR2 SNEGSKA (reference sequence). The CDR3 nucleotides read TGCAGTGCTAGGGGTCCCGGGACAGAGAACACTGAAGCTTTCTTT. Translating gives CSARGPGTENTEAFF.

In this sample, this clonotype turned up many times. The J gene is TRBJ1-2, the V gene TRBV12-3 or TRBV12-4, with D possibly being TRBD1 (6 bases). The CDR3 extends over 12 amino acids. V was cut by 6 bases and J by 7 bases, with 12 bases left in between. DNA for the CDR3: TGTGCCAGCAGCCCCCCAGGGGTTGGCTACACCTTC. Translating it yields CASSPPGVGYTF.

This clonotype was counted ten times or more. The V gene is TRBV24-1, the J gene TRBJ2-1; possible D gene TRBD1, 5 bases. Germline V gives CDR1 KGHDR, CDR2 SFDVKD. This CDR3 is built from 16 residues. The germline V and J ends were trimmed by 1 base and 4 bases, with 13 bases remaining between them. The CDR3, as DNA: TGTGCCACCAGTGATTTCGGACAAGTGGGATACAATGAGCAGTTCTTC. It specifies CATSDFGQVGYNEQFF.

This clonotype has a count of ten or more. This chain links TRBV6-2 or TRBV6-3 with TRBJ2-1, with a weak D call TRBD2 (5 bases). Germline-derived CDR1 and CDR2 are MNHEY and SVGEGT. CDR3 length equals 12 residues. V lost 4 bases and J 16 bases, leaving 17 bases between the germline ends. This CDR3 is CASSSPRGRGFF. CDR3 DNA sequence: TGTGCCAGCAGTTCCCCCCGGGGTCGGGGATTCTTC.

Many counts were recorded for this clonotype. The chain recombines TRBV27 with TRBJ2-7; D might be TRBD2 (5 bases). Germline V CDR1 and CDR2: MNHEY, SMNVEV (reference sequence). This CDR3 contains 15 residues. V lost 4 bases and J lost 0, with 13 bases in between. CDR3 protein: CASSYSLGGSYEQYF. As DNA, the CDR3 is TGTGCCAGCAGTTACTCATTAGGAGGCTCCTACGAGCAGTACTTC.

This clonotype was detected many times. The chain couples TRBV13 to TRBJ1-6, with TRBD1 identical over 9 bases. Germline V gives CDR1 PRHDT, CDR2 FYEKMQ (reference sequence). V lost 5 bases to trimming and J lost 10 bases; unmatched junction nucleotides: 12. This CDR3 has 16 residues. CDR3 nucleotides: TGTGCCAGCAGCGTAAATACAGGGGGCTCTTGGTCACCCCTCCACTTT. It specifies CASSVNTGGSWSPLHF.

This clonotype has at least ten counts. This chain uses TRBV12-3 or TRBV12-4 with TRBJ2-5, with D hard to call. The length of the CDR3 is 14 residues. The V gene lost 6 bases and the J gene lost 2 bases, with 13 bases spanning the gap. The CDR3 region has the DNA TGTGCCAGCAGCTTGGGTCCACCTCAAGAGACCCAGTACTTC. It codes for CASSLGPPQETQYF.